This TCR beta chain was recovered during a study of T cells after posttransplantation cyclophosphamide. Germline V gene lookup returns CDR1 LNHDA and CDR2 SQIVND (reference sequence). CDR3 length: 12 amino acids. V shed 6 bases and J 4 bases; nucleotides not matched to a gene: 1. This clone was recorded a few times. Clones were sequenced by immunoSEQ multiplex PCR, and TCRdb holds only the in-frame ones, with some missing. The sample holds 10,000 to 13,000 clones, around 86% seen once. A marrow graft followed busulfan-fludarabine conditioning, with cyclophosphamide on days +3 and +4. The sample consisted of CD4+ T cells sorted from PBMCs, taken after allogeneic stem cell transplant with posttransplant cyclophosphamide. This chain connects TRBV19 to TRBJ2-5, with 8 bases matching TRBD1. This receptor was identified in a male patient aged 30 to 40 who received an allogeneic stem cell transplant from a related donor, was CMV-positive, and had acute GVHD only. Some T cells may be the graft donor's. CDR3 in amino acids: CASRDRVETQYF. The CDR3 nucleotides read TGTGCCAGTAGGGACAGGGTAGAGACCCAGTACTTC.